The rows below give T cell receptor beta chains drawn from one sample of a study of beta chain features in type 1 diabetes. The data were produced by immunoSEQ multiplex PCR, yet TCRdb's version contains in-frame clones alone and is incomplete. The sample lists about 15,000 clones; around two thirds were seen once. The sequencing input was Tregs from blood. All receptors come from a man under 40 with type 1 diabetes. CDR3s include the opening cysteine and the closing phenylalanine or tryptophan. A D gene is named only where the DNA matches it firmly. The size of a clone is reported for some rows only, either as once, few or many, or as a class for expanded clones.

j_gene	abundance	d_gene	v_gene	CDR3nt	CDR3aa
TRBJ1-1	.	TRBD1	TRBV4-1	TGCGCCAGCAGCCTCCTCGACAGGGGGACTGAAGCTTTCTTT	CASSLLDRGTEAFF
TRBJ1-1	.	TRBD1	TRBV5-1	TGCGCCAGCAGCTTGGAGGGGGCTTACACTGAAGCTTTCTTT	CASSLEGAYTEAFF
TRBJ1-2	.	TRBD1	TRBV6-1	TGTGCCAGCAGCCCACAGGGGGCGAACTATGGCTACACCTTC	CASSPQGANYGYTF
TRBJ2-7	.	TRBD1	TRBV2	TGTGCCAGCAGCCGATCGGGACAGGGACAGGACGAGCAGTACTTC	CASSRSGQGQDEQYF
TRBJ2-1	.	TRBD1	TRBV5-1	TGCGCCAGCAGCCCGGGACAGGGCTTGGGGTTAGGGTTGGATGAGCAGTTCTTC	CASSPGQGLGLGLDEQFF
TRBJ1-2	.	TRBD1	TRBV6-1	TGTGCCAGCAGTGACGGCAGGGGGTATGGCTACACCTTC	CASSDGRGYGYTF
TRBJ2-3	few	TRBD2	TRBV7-2	TGTGCCAGCAGCCTCCTAGCGGGAGGCACAGATACGCAGTATTTT	CASSLLAGGTDTQYF
TRBJ1-2	.	TRBD1	TRBV6-5	TGTGCCAGCAGTTTCAAGGACAGGGGCACCTATGGCTACACCTTC	CASSFKDRGTYGYTF
TRBJ1-1	once	.	TRBV6-6	TGTGCCAGCACCTTCGGGGAGGTGAACACTGAAGCTTTCTTT	CASTFGEVNTEAFF
TRBJ2-7	.	TRBD1	TRBV6-1	TGTGCCAGCAGTTATGACAGGGCTGGCGAGCAGTACTTC	CASSYDRAGEQYF
TRBJ2-3	.	.	TRBV11-3	TGTGCCAGCAGCTTAGGTCGGGCAGATACGCAGTATTTT	CASSLGRADTQYF
TRBJ2-3	.	TRBD2	TRBV11-3	TGTGCCAGCAGCTTAGATCTAGCGGGGAGCGGTACGCAGTATTTT	CASSLDLAGSGTQYF
TRBJ1-1	.	.	TRBV20-1	TGCAGTGCTAGGCGGAACACTGAAGCTTTCTTT	CSARRNTEAFF
TRBJ2-1	.	TRBD1	TRBV11-3	TGTGCCAGCAGCTTAGGGGACAGGCCGGGGGATGAGCAGTTCTTC	CASSLGDRPGDEQFF
TRBJ2-1	few	.	TRBV5-1	TGCGCCAGCAGCTTGCTCTCCGGGAGTTCCTACAATGAGCAGTTCTTC	CASSLLSGSSYNEQFF
TRBJ2-1	.	TRBD2	TRBV4-2	TGTGCCAGCAGTGACGGAACTAGCGGCTACAATGAGCAGTTCTTC	CASSDGTSGYNEQFF
TRBJ1-3	.	.	TRBV5-1	TGCGCCAGCAGCTTGGCCGACAGTCGCTCTGGAAACACCATATATTTT	CASSLADSRSGNTIYF
TRBJ2-5	.	.	TRBV6-5	TGTGCCAGCAGTTACTCGTATTCGGAAGAGACCCAGTACTTC	CASSYSYSEETQYF
TRBJ2-4	once	TRBD2	TRBV7-2	TGTGCCAGCAGCTCCCAAACTAGCGCCAGAGGGAACATTCAGTACTTC	CASSSQTSARGNIQYF
TRBJ1-5	.	.	TRBV21-1	TGTGCCAGCAGCAAAGCGCGGGATCAGCCCCAGCATTTT	CASSKARDQPQHF
TRBJ2-5	few	TRBD1	TRBV6-5	TGTGCCAGCAGTTATTCCGGGACAGGGAGGCAAGAGACCCAGTACTTC	CASSYSGTGRQETQYF
TRBJ1-5	.	.	TRBV6-5	TGTGCCAGCAGTGAACGCGGAGACCAGCCCCAGCATTTT	CASSERGDQPQHF
TRBJ2-1	once	TRBD2	TRBV6-1	TGTGCCAGCAGTGAAGGCTTTAGCGGGAGGGTCGGCGCCTACAATGAGCAGTTCTTC	CASSEGFSGRVGAYNEQFF
TRBJ1-2	.	TRBD1	TRBV2	TGTGCCAGCAGGGGACAGCCAGCTAACTATGGCTACACCTTC	CASRGQPANYGYTF
TRBJ1-2	.	.	TRBV28	TGTGCCAGCAGTTTGGACAGACATACCGGCACCTTC	CASSLDRHTGTF
TRBJ1-2	.	TRBD1	TRBV29-1	TGCAGCGTGAGCCCGGACAGGGTCTCTAACTATGGCTACACCTTC	CSVSPDRVSNYGYTF
TRBJ1-4	.	TRBD1	TRBV5-1	TGCGCCAGCAGCTCCGGGACAGGATATGAAAAACTGTTTTTT	CASSSGTGYEKLFF
TRBJ2-1	.	TRBD1	TRBV9	TGTGCCAGCAGCGTAGGGGGACAGGGGGCTAATGAGCAGTTCTTC	CASSVGGQGANEQFF
TRBJ1-1	.	TRBD1	TRBV10-3	TGTGCCATCAGTGAATCACAGGGGTTGAACACTGAAGCTTTCTTT	CAISESQGLNTEAFF
TRBJ1-2	once	.	TRBV7-9	TGTGCCAGCAGCTCCCCTTTCTATGGCTACACCTTC	CASSSPFYGYTF
TRBJ2-5	.	TRBD2	TRBV6-5	TGTGCCAGCAGTTCCTCCGGGCTAGCGGGATTGGAGACCCAGTACTTC	CASSSSGLAGLETQYF
TRBJ2-3	.	.	TRBV5-1	TGCGCCAGCAGCCCCCTGGCAGGGCCGAATACGCAGTATTTT	CASSPLAGPNTQYF
TRBJ2-3	.	TRBD2	TRBV6-6	TGTGCCAGCAGTTACTCATTGCGGGGGGGCACAGATACGCAGTATTTT	CASSYSLRGGTDTQYF
TRBJ2-7	.	.	TRBV6-6	TGTGCCAGCAGTTACCTTGGGGCCGAGCAGTACTTC	CASSYLGAEQYF
TRBJ2-2	.	TRBD2	TRBV19	TGTGCCAGTAGCTCCGGGGGGGTCACCGGGGAGCTGTTTTTT	CASSSGGVTGELFF
TRBJ2-7	.	.	TRBV21-1	TGTGCCAGCAGCAAAGCGTGGGCAACAGGGGGCTGCGAGCAGTACTTC	CASSKAWATGGCEQYF
TRBJ1-5	.	TRBD1	TRBV6-1	TGTGCCAGCAGTGGGTCGGGACAGTTCAATCAGCCCCAGCATTTT	CASSGSGQFNQPQHF
TRBJ1-1	.	TRBD1	TRBV6-4	TGTGCCAGCAGGGAGGCGGGACAGGGAAGGGCTGAAGCTTTCTTT	CASREAGQGRAEAFF
TRBJ1-1	few	.	TRBV18	TGTGCCAGCTCACCACCGGGAGGGGTGCAAAACACTGAAGCTTTCTTT	CASSPPGGVQNTEAFF
TRBJ2-7	.	TRBD1	TRBV5-6	TGTGCCAGCAGCTCGGGACAGGGGTTGGGCGAGCAGTACTTC	CASSSGQGLGEQYF
TRBJ1-1	.	TRBD1	TRBV7-2	TGTGCCAGCAGCTTTTACAGGGGCACTGAAGCTTTCTTT	CASSFYRGTEAFF
TRBJ2-7	.	.	TRBV25-1	TGTGCCAGCAGTCGAGGGAACGAGCAGTACTTC	CASSRGNEQYF
TRBJ2-3	.	.	TRBV5-4	TGTGCCAGCAGCTCCGCGGTCACAGATACGCAGTATTTT	CASSSAVTDTQYF
TRBJ1-2	.	TRBD1	TRBV5-1	TGCGCCAGCAGCTTACGACAGGGGGCAGGTGGCTACACCTTC	CASSLRQGAGGYTF
TRBJ2-5	.	TRBD2	TRBV15	TGTGCCACCAGCAGAGGACTAGCGGGATCTCCGTTCCAAGAGACCCAGTACTTC	CATSRGLAGSPFQETQYF
TRBJ2-5	few	.	TRBV19	TGTGCCAGTAGTATGGGAGTCCAAGAGACCCAGTACTTC	CASSMGVQETQYF
TRBJ2-5	.	TRBD2	TRBV29-1	TGCAGCGCCATTGGCGGGGGTACTCAAGAGACCCAGTACTTC	CSAIGGGTQETQYF
TRBJ2-1	.	TRBD2	TRBV19	TGTGCCAGTAGTACGCGGACTAGCGGGAGAGGGGATGAGCAGTTCTTC	CASSTRTSGRGDEQFF
TRBJ2-1	.	.	TRBV19	TGTGCCAGTAGTATTACCCCCACGGTACCCTACAATGAGCAGTTCTTC	CASSITPTVPYNEQFF
TRBJ2-2	.	.	TRBV5-1	TGCGCCAGCAGCTTGGTGGCGACTGACACCGGGGAGCTGTTTTTT	CASSLVATDTGELFF
TRBJ2-3	few	.	TRBV6-1	TGTGCCAGCAGTGAACCGGGAACCGGAATGGATACGCAGTATTTT	CASSEPGTGMDTQYF